Each of the 9 T cell receptor beta chains below was sequenced from the same sample in a study of response to subunit inactivated influenza vaccine. MiXCR, applied by TCRdb to the RT-PCR reads, yields one record per CDR3 protein. The sample gives more than 450,000 distinct CDR3 sequences, less than 10% of which show up once; 10% to 15% is in the top ten. The sequenced sample was PBMCs from blood, obtained roughly 24 months after vaccination. The origin of the receptors is a man aged 50-75 years who received an inactivated influenza vaccine.

This clonotype was detected many times. J is TRBJ2-1 and V is TRBV7-9; no firm D call. CDR3 length: 13 residues. Trimming pared 5 bases from V and 3 bases from J, leaving 8 bases between. Germline CDR1 reads SEHNR; CDR2 reads FQNEAQ (reference sequence). The CDR3 DNA reads as TGTGCCAGCAGCCCGTTATACTACAATGAGCAGTTCTTC. Translating gives CASSPLYYNEQFF.

V and J are TRBV7-2 and TRBJ2-6; D unclear. V dropped 5 bases and J dropped 4 bases, with 12 bases sitting between them. There are 15 residues in the CDR3. CDR1 and CDR2 (germline): SGHTA, FQGNSA. CDR3 protein: CASSVWGSGANVLTF. The CDR3 region has the DNA TGTGCCAGCAGCGTCTGGGGATCCGGGGCCAACGTCCTGACTTTC.

Many counts were recorded for this clonotype. The chain combines TRBV29-1 with TRBJ2-7, with D possibly TRBD2 on 6 matching bases. This CDR3 comprises 16 residues. Per the germline V gene, CDR1 is SQVTM and CDR2 is ANQGSEA. The CDR3 sequence is CVGGSWVGGNVYEQYF. DNA for the CDR3: TGCGTTGGAGGAAGTTGGGTGGGAGGAAACGTCTACGAGCAGTACTTC.

A few counts support this clonotype. The rearrangement joins TRBV27 to TRBJ1-2, with 7 nucleotides matching TRBD1. This CDR3 comprises 14 residues. V lost 5 bases, J lost 1 base, and 4 bases stayed unmatched. CDR1 MNHEY and CDR2 SMNVEV come from the germline V gene (reference sequence). CDR3 nucleotide sequence: TGTGCCAGCAGTCTGACAGGGTTTAACTATGGCTACACCTTC. Amino acids: CASSLTGFNYGYTF.

The chain joins TRBV12-3 or TRBV12-4 to TRBJ2-7; D tentatively reads TRBD1 or TRBD2 (6 bases each). Trimming shortened V by 4 bases and J by 3 bases, and 10 bases separated the two germline ends. There are 13 residues in the CDR3. Here the CDR3 DNA reads TGTGCCAGCAGTTCCGGGGGCCACTACGAGCAGTACTTC. This gives the protein CASSSGGHYEQYF.

V usage is TRBV9 and J usage is TRBJ2-2; TRBD2 might be the D (5 bases). This CDR3 comprises 15 residues. Per the germline V gene, CDR1 is SGDLS and CDR2 is YYNGEE. Trimming took off 3 bases at V and 0 bases at J, with 9 bases between the two ends. The CDR3 is CASSAGLANTGELFF. CDR3 DNA: TGTGCCAGCAGCGCCGGACTTGCGAACACCGGGGAGCTGTTTTTT.

The table lists this clonotype with many counts. The J gene is TRBJ2-7, the V gene TRBV20-1, with TRBD2 identical over 10 bases. Germline values: CDR1 DFQATT, CDR2 SNEGSKA (reference sequence). The CDR3 spans 17 residues. The ends lost 0 bases at V and 3 bases at J; junction bases unmatched: 11. CDR3 residues: CSARDPRAGGPDYEQYF. As DNA, the CDR3 is TGCAGTGCTAGAGATCCCAGAGCGGGAGGGCCGGACTACGAGCAGTACTTC.

The chain combines TRBV12-3 or TRBV12-4 with TRBJ1-4, with 9 bases lining up with TRBD1. The trim removed 7 bases at V and 7 bases at J, leaving 7 bases unmatched. The CDR3 consists of 14 residues. In DNA, the CDR3 is TGTGCCAGCACCAACAGGGGGCTAGGTGAAAAACTGTTTTTT. It yields the protein CASTNRGLGEKLFF.

Many counts were recorded for this clonotype. The chain is built from TRBV10-2 and TRBJ2-1, with D possibly being TRBD2 (5 bases). CDR1 WSHSY and CDR2 SAAADI come from the germline V gene. V lost 7 bases to trimming and J lost 3 bases, with 13 bases between them. The CDR3 contains 14 residues. DNA of the CDR3: TGCGCCAGCATGGGTCTAGCCGTCTACAATGAGCAGTTCTTC. Translation: CASMGLAVYNEQFF.